The 29 T cell receptor beta chains below were found in one sample sequenced in a study of OX40 agonist ivuxolimab in advanced cancers. The data were produced by immunoSEQ multiplex PCR, yet TCRdb's version contains in-frame clones alone and is incomplete. The sample holds under 50,000 clones, 60% to 85% seen once. The sample here was CD4+ or CD8+ T cells sorted from blood, taken in a trial of the OX40 agonist ivuxolimab. The receptors were gathered from an adult with an advanced solid tumor such as melanoma, head and neck, liver or kidney cancer.

The V gene is TRBV5-1, the J gene TRBJ1-1; D remains unclear. Germline CDR1 SGHRS, CDR2 YFSETQ. V dropped 2 bases and J dropped 0 bases, with 11 bases sitting between them. The CDR3 extends over 15 amino acids. This CDR3 is CASSFDGIMNTEAFF. As DNA, the CDR3 is TGCGCCAGCAGCTTCGACGGGATCATGAACACTGAAGCTTTCTTT.

This sequence joins TRBV4-1 and TRBJ2-3; D gene uncertain. The length of the CDR3 is 16 residues. With 0 bases removed from V and 1 base from J, the gap between germline ends came to 11 bases. Germline V CDR1 and CDR2: MGHRA, YSYEKL. CDR3 residues: CASSQDQTGGTDTQYF. The CDR3 DNA reads as TGCGCCAGCAGCCAAGATCAAACGGGTGGCACAGATACGCAGTATTTT.

The chain recombines TRBV7-2 with TRBJ2-1; a weak D match, TRBD2 (6 bases). Per the germline V gene, CDR1 is SGHTA and CDR2 is FQGNSA. V lost 5 bases and J lost 4, with 15 bases in between. The CDR3 totals 15 residues. The CDR3, as DNA: TGTGCCAGCAGCCCCCGTGGCGGGGCTTACAATGAGCAGTTCTTC. It translates to CASSPRGGAYNEQFF.

The J gene is TRBJ2-7, the V gene TRBV9, with 8 bases identical to TRBD1. The CDR3 loop spans 16 amino acids. Germline V lookup: CDR1 SGDLS, CDR2 YYNGEE. The J segment lost 2 bases and the V segment lost 0 bases, leaving 7 bases of the junction unmatched. DNA of the CDR3: TGTGCCAGCAGCGTAGATGGCGGGACAGGAACCTACGAGCAGTACTTC. This codes for CASSVDGGTGTYEQYF.

The J gene is TRBJ2-4, the V gene TRBV28; TRBD1 might be the D (5 bases). The CDR3 spans 15 residues. The V gene lost 6 bases and the J gene lost 2 bases, with 14 bases spanning the gap. From germline, CDR1 is MDHEN and CDR2 SYDVKM. CDR3: CASRPTRTTKNIQYF. CDR3 sequence (DNA): TGTGCCAGCAGACCCACTCGGACAACCAAAAACATTCAGTACTTC.

The sample holds a few counts of this clone. The gene calls are TRBV11-3 and TRBJ2-1; D might be TRBD1 (5 bases). There are 12 residues in the CDR3. Germline V lookup: CDR1 SGHNT, CDR2 YENEEA. Trimming stripped 0 bases from V and 9 bases from J, with 6 bases between. The CDR3 region is CASSLDQGEQFF. In nucleotides, the CDR3 is TGTGCCAGCAGCTTAGATCAGGGTGAGCAGTTCTTC.

The chain couples TRBV28 to TRBJ2-4, with TRBD2 as a possible D gene (6 bases). The CDR3 length is 14 residues. The germline V and J ends were trimmed by 6 bases and 7 bases, with 16 bases remaining between them. CDR1 and CDR2 (germline): MDHEN, SYDVKM. CDR3 in DNA: TGTGCCAGCAGCCCGGGACTCCTGGGCAACATTCAGTACTTC. Amino acids: CASSPGLLGNIQYF.

The chain employs TRBV6-6 and TRBJ1-6; TRBD1 aligns across 8 bases. J was trimmed by 7 bases and V by 5 bases; bases with no gene match: 4. This CDR3 has 14 amino acids. Looked up from germline, CDR1 is MNHNY and CDR2 is SVGAGI (reference sequence). CDR3: CASSAGTGNSPLHF. CDR3 in DNA: TGTGCCAGCAGTGCCGGGACAGGAAATTCACCCCTCCACTTT.

J is TRBJ1-2 and V is TRBV10-1; possible D gene TRBD1, 6 bases. Germline CDR1 WNHNN, CDR2 SYGVQD (reference sequence). V shed 5 bases and J shed 4 bases, with 20 bases lying between them. The CDR3 runs 16 residues. CDR3 in amino acids: CASSFGTSRKTYGYTF. Written as DNA, the CDR3 is TGCGCCAGCAGTTTTGGGACATCGCGAAAGACCTATGGCTACACCTTC.

This clone was seen a few times. This chain links TRBV11-3 with TRBJ2-3; 8 nucleotides agree with TRBD2. The CDR3 covers 16 residues. V lost 1 base and J lost 2; bases outside the gene matches: 5. CDR1 is SGHNT and CDR2 is YENEEA in the germline V gene. The CDR3 spells CASSLGAGGPTDTQYF. CDR3 DNA: TGTGCCAGCAGCTTAGGGGCGGGAGGACCCACAGATACGCAGTATTTT.

This clone was seen a few times. The V gene is TRBV29-1, the J gene TRBJ2-3; possible D gene TRBD2, 6 bases. The germline V gene has CDR1 SQVTM and CDR2 ANQGSEA. The CDR3 runs to 12 residues. V lost 0 bases to trimming and J lost 7 bases, with 8 bases between them. CDR3 bases: TGCAGCGTTGAAGATGGAGGGTATACGCAGTATTTT. It encodes CSVEDGGYTQYF.

This clone has only a few counts. CDR3 residues: CASSLTNLGEQYF. The CDR3 region has the DNA TGTGCCAGCAGTCTAACCAACCTTGGGGAGCAGTACTTC. The chain carries TRBV28 and TRBJ2-7; D remains ambiguous. This CDR3 is 13 amino acids long. Trimming left V 5 bases short and J 7 bases short, with 15 bases between. The germline V gene encodes CDR1 MDHEN and CDR2 SYDVKM.

The rearrangement joins TRBV7-2 to TRBJ2-3; D might be TRBD1 (6 bases). Trimming left V 0 bases short and J 2 bases short, with 12 bases between. The CDR3 consists of 16 residues. In germline, CDR1 is SGHTA, CDR2 FQGNSA. The CDR3 region is CASSLASGTNTDTQYF. CDR3 coding DNA: TGTGCCAGCAGCTTAGCCTCCGGGACAAACACAGATACGCAGTATTTT.

This chain joins TRBV5-1 and TRBJ2-7; 9 bases are shared with TRBD2. Trimming cost V 4 bases and J 3 bases; bases outside gene matches: 8. Per germline, CDR1 SGHRS and CDR2 YFSETQ. This CDR3 region has 15 residues. The CDR3 DNA follows: TGCGCCAGCAGCCCCTGGCCTAGCGGGAACTACGAGCAGTACTTC. Translation: CASSPWPSGNYEQYF.

This rearrangement joins TRBV28 to TRBJ2-5; the D gene could be TRBD1 or TRBD2 (5 bases each). The CDR3 extends over 14 amino acids. Germline loops: CDR1 MDHEN, CDR2 SYDVKM. V was pared by 5 bases and J by 0 bases, with 10 bases between. The CDR3 sequence is CASSDRDDQETQYF. The DNA of the CDR3 is TGTGCCAGCAGTGACCGGGACGACCAAGAGACCCAGTACTTC.

The V gene is TRBV7-2, the J gene TRBJ1-1, with 12 positions matching TRBD1. With 4 bases clipped from V and 0 bases from J, the junction kept 3 bases outside the gene matches. Per the germline V gene, CDR1 is SGHTA and CDR2 is FQGNSA. The CDR3 has 16 residues. CDR3 nucleotide sequence: TGTGCCAGCAGCTCACGGGACAGGGGGCTGAACACTGAAGCTTTCTTT. It translates to CASSSRDRGLNTEAFF.

The DNA for the CDR3 is TGCGCCAGCAGCCACAGGGGGGGGGCGAGCTCCTACGAGCAGTACTTC. It yields the protein CASSHRGGASSYEQYF. The V call is TRBV23-1, the J call TRBJ2-7; D possibly corresponds to TRBD1 (8 bases). TRBV23-1 is noted as an ORF with a role that remains uncertain. V dropped 6 bases and J dropped 0 bases, with 18 bases sitting between them. This CDR3 has 16 amino acids.

The chain recombines TRBV21-1 with TRBJ2-7; the D segment call TRBD1 is taken from the table without a DNA check. TRBV21-1 is a recognized pseudogene. The CDR3 consists of 15 residues. In nucleotides, the CDR3 is TGTGCCAGCAGTAGAACCCGGGACAGGGGGACCGAGCAGTACTTC. Amino acids: CASSRTRDRGTEQYF.

This clone is judged medium-sized. The chain combines TRBV7-6 with TRBJ2-1; 7 bases are shared with TRBD2. CDR1 and CDR2 from the germline V gene are SGHVS and FNYEAQ. There are 13 residues in the CDR3. Germline trimming cut 2 bases from V and 10 bases from J; bases unmatched to any gene: 5. The CDR3 nucleotides read TGTGCCAGCAGCTTAAGCGGGGTCAAGGAGCAGTTCTTC. It translates to CASSLSGVKEQFF.

In this sample, this clone is medium-sized. The chain carries TRBV28 and TRBJ1-2; the D is unclear. With 5 bases removed from V and 8 bases from J, the gap between germline ends came to 15 bases. In germline, CDR1 is MDHEN, CDR2 SYDVKM. CDR3 size: 13 residues. This CDR3 reads CASSPENLGGYTF. CDR3 coding DNA: TGTGCCAGCAGTCCAGAGAACTTGGGGGGCTACACCTTC.

This chain connects TRBV7-3 to TRBJ2-3; D remains unclear. The V gene's germline CDR1 is SGHTA and CDR2 FQGTGA. This CDR3 comprises 12 residues. With 1 base removed from V and 8 bases from J, the gap between germline ends came to 7 bases. The chain's CDR3 is CASSLNSGTQYF. DNA of the CDR3: TGTGCCAGCAGCTTAAATTCGGGTACGCAGTATTTT.

This clone was counted once. The chain employs TRBV6-5 and TRBJ1-2, with D unresolved. The ends were cut back, 0 bases at V and 3 bases at J, with 5 bases in the middle. The length of the CDR3 is 13 residues. Germline V gives CDR1 MNHEY, CDR2 SVGAGI. CDR3 in DNA: TGTGCCAGCAGTTACTCATTGGACTATGGCTACACCTTC. Translation: CASSYSLDYGYTF.

The chain has TRBV7-2 and TRBJ2-3; 12 bases are shared with TRBD2. Germline CDR1 is SGHTA and CDR2 is FQGNSA. The CDR3 runs to 18 residues. The ends lost 8 bases at V and 0 bases at J; junction bases unmatched: 12. The CDR3 here is CASGRRLAGELSTDTQYF. In nucleotides, the CDR3 is TGTGCCAGCGGCCGCCGACTAGCGGGAGAGCTTAGCACAGATACGCAGTATTTT.

The chain is built from TRBV7-2 and TRBJ2-7, with D uncertain. V was shortened by 1 base and J by 3 bases, with 4 bases between the two germline ends. The germline V gene has CDR1 SGHTA and CDR2 FQGNSA. This CDR3 has 12 amino acids. The CDR3 sequence: CASSLVDYEQYF. For the CDR3, the DNA is TGTGCCAGCAGCTTAGTGGACTACGAGCAGTACTTC.

There are a few counts of this clone. This rearrangement joins TRBV10-2 to TRBJ1-5, with unresolved D. The CDR3 consists of 14 residues. Germline V gene sequence: CDR1 WSHSY, CDR2 SAAADI. Trimming removed 2 bases from V and 9 bases from J, with 14 bases in between. DNA for the CDR3: TGCGCCAGCAGTGAGGGACTCGCGAGCGGGCCCCAGCATTTT. Translation gives CASSEGLASGPQHF.

The chain links TRBV5-1 to TRBJ1-2; D is possibly TRBD1 (6 bases). Germline V gene sequence: CDR1 SGHRS, CDR2 YFSETQ. V lost 4 bases and J lost 2, with 12 bases in between. CDR3 size: 14 residues. The CDR3, as DNA: TGCGCCAGCAGCCTGGGGGGCGAAAACTATGGCTACACCTTC. Amino acids: CASSLGGENYGYTF.

The V and J genes are TRBV4-3 and TRBJ2-7, with D perhaps assigned TRBD1 or TRBD2 (5 bases each). The germline V and J ends were trimmed by 0 bases and 2 bases, with 14 bases remaining between them. This CDR3 has 16 amino acids. Germline V gene sequence: CDR1 LGHNA, CDR2 YSLEER. The CDR3 here is CASSQDRGTETYEQYF. In DNA form, the CDR3 reads TGCGCCAGCAGCCAAGATCGTGGGACGGAGACCTACGAGCAGTACTTC.

This clone occurred once. The genes are TRBV4-1 and TRBJ2-5, with D uncertain. V was trimmed by 4 bases and J by 5 bases, leaving 5 bases between them. The V gene's germline CDR1 is MGHRA and CDR2 YSYEKL. The CDR3 length is 11 residues. The CDR3 DNA reads TGCGCCAGCAGCCGTGAGGAGACCCAGTACTTC. Its translation is CASSREETQYF.

This clone turned up a few times. This rearrangement joins TRBV12-2 to TRBJ2-3; the table assigns TRBD1, which was not confirmed against the DNA. TRBV12-2 is tagged as a pseudogene. The CDR3 spans 14 residues. Written as DNA, the CDR3 is TGTGCAAGTCGCTACCCGACAGCAGCAGATACGCAGTATTTT. Amino acid sequence: CASRYPTAADTQYF.